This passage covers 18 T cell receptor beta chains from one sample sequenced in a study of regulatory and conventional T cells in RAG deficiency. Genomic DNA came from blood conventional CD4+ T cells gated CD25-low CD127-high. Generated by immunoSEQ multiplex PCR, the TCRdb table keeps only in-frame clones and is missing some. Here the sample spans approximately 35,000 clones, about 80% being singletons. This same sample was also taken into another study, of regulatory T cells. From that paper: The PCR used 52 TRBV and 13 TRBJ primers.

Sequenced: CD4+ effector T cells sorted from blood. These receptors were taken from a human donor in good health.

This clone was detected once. CDR3 DNA sequence: TGTGCCAGCAGCTTCGAGCGGCAGATTATCTATGGCTACACCTTC. Translating gives CASSFERQIIYGYTF. V usage is TRBV7-9 and J usage is TRBJ1-2; D not resolved. The germline V gene has CDR1 SEHNR and CDR2 FQNEAQ (reference sequence). The CDR3 contains 15 residues. V was pared by 3 bases and J by 4 bases, with 15 bases between.

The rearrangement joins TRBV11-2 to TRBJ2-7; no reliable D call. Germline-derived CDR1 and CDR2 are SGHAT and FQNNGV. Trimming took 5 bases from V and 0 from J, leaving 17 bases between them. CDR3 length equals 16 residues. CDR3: CASSIIAWSSSYEQYF. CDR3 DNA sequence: TGTGCCAGCAGCATAATCGCATGGTCGAGCTCCTACGAGCAGTACTTC.

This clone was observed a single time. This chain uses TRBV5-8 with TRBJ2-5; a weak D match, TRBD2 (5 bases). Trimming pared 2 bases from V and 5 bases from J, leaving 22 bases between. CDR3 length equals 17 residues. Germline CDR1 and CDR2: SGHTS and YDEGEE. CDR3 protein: CASSLQKGLRVKETQYF. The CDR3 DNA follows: TGTGCCAGCAGCTTACAGAAGGGTTTGCGGGTTAAGGAGACCCAGTACTTC.

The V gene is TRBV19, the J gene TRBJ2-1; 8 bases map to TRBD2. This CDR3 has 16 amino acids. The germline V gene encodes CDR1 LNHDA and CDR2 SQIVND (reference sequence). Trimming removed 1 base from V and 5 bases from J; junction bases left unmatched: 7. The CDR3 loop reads CASSIGRRGVDNEQFF. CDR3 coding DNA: TGTGCCAGTAGTATAGGTAGGCGGGGGGTTGACAATGAGCAGTTCTTC.

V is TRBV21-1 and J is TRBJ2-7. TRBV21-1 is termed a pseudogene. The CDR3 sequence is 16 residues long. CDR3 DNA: TGTGCCAGCAGCCGGTGGCCGATCCTCCCAACCTACGAGCAGTACTTC. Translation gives CASSRWPILPTYEQYF.

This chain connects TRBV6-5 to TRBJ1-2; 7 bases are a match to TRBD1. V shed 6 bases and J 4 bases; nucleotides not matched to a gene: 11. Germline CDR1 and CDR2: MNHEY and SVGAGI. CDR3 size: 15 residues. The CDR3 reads CASRKTGTATYGYTF. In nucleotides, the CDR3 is TGTGCCAGCAGAAAAACCGGGACAGCTACCTATGGCTACACCTTC.

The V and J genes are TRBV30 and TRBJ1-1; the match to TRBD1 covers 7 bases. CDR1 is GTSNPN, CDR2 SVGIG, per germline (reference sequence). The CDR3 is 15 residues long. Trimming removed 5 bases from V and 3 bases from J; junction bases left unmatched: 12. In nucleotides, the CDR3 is TGTGCCTGGGCCGGGACAGTAGGGAGGGACACTGAAGCTTTCTTT. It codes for CAWAGTVGRDTEAFF.

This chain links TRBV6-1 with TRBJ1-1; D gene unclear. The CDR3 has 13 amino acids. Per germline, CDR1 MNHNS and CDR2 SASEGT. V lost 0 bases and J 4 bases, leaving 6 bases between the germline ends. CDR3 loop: CASSEAGSTEAFF. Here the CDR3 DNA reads TGTGCCAGCAGTGAAGCAGGGTCCACTGAAGCTTTCTTT.

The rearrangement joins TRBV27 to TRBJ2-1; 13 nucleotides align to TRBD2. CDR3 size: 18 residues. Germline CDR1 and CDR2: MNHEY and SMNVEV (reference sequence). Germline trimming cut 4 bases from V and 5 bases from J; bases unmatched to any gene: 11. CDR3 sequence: CASSSVLTSGGANNEQFF. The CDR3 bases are TGTGCCAGCAGTTCGGTTCTTACTAGCGGGGGGGCCAACAATGAGCAGTTCTTC.

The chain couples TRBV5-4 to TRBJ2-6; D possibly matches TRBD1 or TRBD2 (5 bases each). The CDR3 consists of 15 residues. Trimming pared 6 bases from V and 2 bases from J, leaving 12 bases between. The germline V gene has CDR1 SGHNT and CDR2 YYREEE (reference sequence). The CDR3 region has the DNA TGTGCCAGCACCCGTGGGGGACCTGGGGCCAACGTCCTGACTTTC. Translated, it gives CASTRGGPGANVLTF.

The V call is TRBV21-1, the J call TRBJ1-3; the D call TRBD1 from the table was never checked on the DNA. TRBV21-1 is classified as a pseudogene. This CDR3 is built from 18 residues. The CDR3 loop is CASSKVKQGGYYGNTIYF. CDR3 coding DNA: TGTGCCAGCAGCAAAGTAAAACAGGGCGGTTATTATGGAAACACCATATATTTT.

CDR3 loop: CASSYATGSYEQYF. The DNA for the CDR3 is TGTGCCAGCAGTTACGCCACAGGGAGTTACGAGCAGTACTTC. The J gene is TRBJ2-7, the V gene TRBV6-5; a weak D match, TRBD1 (6 bases). CDR3 length equals 14 residues. Between the trimmed V and J ends, which lost 2 bases and 4 bases, there was a span of 12 bases. CDR1 MNHEY and CDR2 SVGAGI come from the germline V gene.

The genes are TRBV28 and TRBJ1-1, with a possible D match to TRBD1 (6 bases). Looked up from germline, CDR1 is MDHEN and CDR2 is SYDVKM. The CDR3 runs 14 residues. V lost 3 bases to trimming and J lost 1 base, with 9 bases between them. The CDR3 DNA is TGTGCCAGCAGTTTGTGGGGGCGGAACACTGAAGCTTTCTTT. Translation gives CASSLWGRNTEAFF.

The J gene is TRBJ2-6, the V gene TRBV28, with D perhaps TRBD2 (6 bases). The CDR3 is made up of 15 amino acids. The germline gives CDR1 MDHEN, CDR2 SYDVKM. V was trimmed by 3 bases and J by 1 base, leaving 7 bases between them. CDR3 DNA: TGTGCCAGCAGTTTTGGAGGGTCTGGGGCCAACGTCCTGACTTTC. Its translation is CASSFGGSGANVLTF. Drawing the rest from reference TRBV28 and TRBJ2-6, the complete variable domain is DVKVTQSSRYLVKRTGEKVFLECVQDMDHENMFWYRQDPGLGLRLIYFSYDVKMKEKGDIPEGYSVSREKKERFSLILESASTNQTSMYLCASSFGGSGANVLTFGAGSRLTVL.

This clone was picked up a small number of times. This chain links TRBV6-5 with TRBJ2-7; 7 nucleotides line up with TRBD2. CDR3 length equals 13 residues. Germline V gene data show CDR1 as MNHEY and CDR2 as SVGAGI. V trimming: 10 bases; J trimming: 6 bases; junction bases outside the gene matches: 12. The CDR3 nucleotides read TGTGCCACCAAGCCCCGACTAGCTACCGAGCAGTACTTC. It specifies CATKPRLATEQYF.

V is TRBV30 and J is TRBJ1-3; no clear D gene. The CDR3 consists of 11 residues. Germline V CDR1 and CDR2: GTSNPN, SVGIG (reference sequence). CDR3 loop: CGAGPRDTIYF. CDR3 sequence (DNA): TGTGGTGCCGGCCCCCGAGACACCATATATTTT.

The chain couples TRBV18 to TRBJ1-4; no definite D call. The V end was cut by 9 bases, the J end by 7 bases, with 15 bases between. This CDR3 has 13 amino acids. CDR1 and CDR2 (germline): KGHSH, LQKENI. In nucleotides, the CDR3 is TGTGCCAGTCGGGCCTCAGCTGGTGAAAAACTGTTTTTT. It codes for CASRASAGEKLFF.

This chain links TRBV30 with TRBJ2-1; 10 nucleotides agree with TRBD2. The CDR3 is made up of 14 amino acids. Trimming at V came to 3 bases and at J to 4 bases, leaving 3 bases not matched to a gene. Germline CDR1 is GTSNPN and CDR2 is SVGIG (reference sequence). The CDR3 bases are TGTGCCTGGAGAAGCGGGGGGGCATACAATGAGCAGTTCTTC. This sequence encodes CAWRSGGAYNEQFF.